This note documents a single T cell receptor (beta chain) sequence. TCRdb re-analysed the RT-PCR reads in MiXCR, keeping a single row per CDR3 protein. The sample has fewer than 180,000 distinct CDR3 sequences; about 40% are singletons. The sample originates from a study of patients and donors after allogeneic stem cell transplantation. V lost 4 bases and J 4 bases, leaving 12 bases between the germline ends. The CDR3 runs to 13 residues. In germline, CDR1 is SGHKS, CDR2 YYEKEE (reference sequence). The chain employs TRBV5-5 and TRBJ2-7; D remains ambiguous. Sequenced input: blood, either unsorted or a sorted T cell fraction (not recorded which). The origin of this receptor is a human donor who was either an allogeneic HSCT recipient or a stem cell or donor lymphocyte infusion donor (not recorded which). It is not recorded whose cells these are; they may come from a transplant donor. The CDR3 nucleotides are TGTGCCAGCAGCATCGCCACCGTATACGAGCAGTACGTC. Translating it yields CASSIATVYEQYV.